These 27 T cell receptor beta chains were all obtained from the same sample, sequenced in a study of blood T cell repertoires in COVID-19. Assay: immunoSEQ multiplex PCR; the TCRdb copy retains only in-frame clones and omits some. The sample carries about 180,000 clones, 89% recorded once. The sample comprised peripheral blood. Receptors were obtained from a man aged 18 to 35 who had recovered from COVID-19.

The chain is built from TRBV9 and TRBJ2-3, with D unclear. Germline CDR1 is SGDLS and CDR2 is YYNGEE. This CDR3 has 15 residues. V gave up 4 bases and J gave up 6 bases, with 18 bases separating them. The CDR3 loop reads CASSPSPSLPDTQYF. The DNA for the CDR3 is TGTGCCAGCAGCCCGAGCCCCTCTCTCCCTGATACGCAGTATTTT.

This clone was found a few times. The J gene is TRBJ2-7, the V gene TRBV12-3 or TRBV12-4, with D possibly TRBD1 on 6 matching bases. Trimming left V 5 bases short and J 6 bases short, with 14 bases between. The CDR3 has 13 amino acids. The DNA of the CDR3 is TGTGCCAGCAGTACCAAGACAGGTGTCGAGCAGTACTTC. This translates into CASSTKTGVEQYF.

The gene calls are TRBV27 and TRBJ2-7, with 7 bases identical to TRBD2. The CDR3 length is 14 residues. The J segment lost 2 bases and the V segment lost 5 bases, leaving 6 bases of the junction unmatched. Germline V gene lookup returns CDR1 MNHEY and CDR2 SMNVEV (reference sequence). DNA of the CDR3: TGTGCCAGCAGTAGGAGACTAGCCCCCTACGAGCAGTACTTC. It encodes CASSRRLAPYEQYF.

The CDR3 region has the DNA TGTGCCAGCAGTTACCCCCGGGCAGATACGCAGTATTTT. This gives the protein CASSYPRADTQYF. J is TRBJ2-3 and V is TRBV6-2 or TRBV6-3; unclear D gene. CDR1 is MNHEY and CDR2 is SVGEGT in the germline V gene. The CDR3 runs 13 residues. V lost 2 bases and J lost 4, with 7 bases in between.

The table lists this clone with a count of one. The chain uses TRBV7-2 and TRBJ1-3; 10 bases map to TRBD1. Per germline, CDR1 SGHTA and CDR2 FQGNSA. V shed 10 bases, J shed 2 bases, and the junction held 2 bases outside the gene matches. The length of the CDR3 is 13 residues. The CDR3 nucleotides are TGTGCCACCGGGACAGGGGCTGGAAACACCATATATTTT. Encoded protein: CATGTGAGNTIYF.

The V and J genes are TRBV19 and TRBJ1-1, with a possible D match to TRBD1 (5 bases). Germline V gene sequence: CDR1 LNHDA, CDR2 SQIVND (reference sequence). V was clipped by 5 bases and J by 1 base, with 8 bases between them. The CDR3 runs 13 residues. As DNA, the CDR3 is TGTGCCAGTAGTTTCCAGGGGAACACTGAAGCTTTCTTT. Its protein product is CASSFQGNTEAFF.

The CDR3 here is CASSESALTENTEAFF. The CDR3 DNA is TGTGCCAGCAGTGAAAGCGCCCTGACAGAGAACACTGAAGCTTTCTTT. V gene TRBV25-1 combines with J gene TRBJ1-1, with TRBD1 as a possible D gene (5 bases). There are 16 residues in the CDR3. Germline V gene data show CDR1 as MGHDK and CDR2 as SYGVNS. V was trimmed by 2 bases and J by 1 base, leaving 14 bases between them.

This CDR3 is CASRSGEFTTLHF. CDR3 coding DNA: TGTGCCAGCAGGTCCGGGGAATTCACAACCCTCCACTTT. The rearrangement uses TRBV12-3 or TRBV12-4 and TRBJ1-6; no clear D gene. This CDR3 region has 13 residues. V was shortened by 6 bases and J by 14 bases, with 17 bases between the two germline ends.

This chain joins TRBV5-5 and TRBJ1-1; 8 bases line up with TRBD1. After removal of 7 bases from V and 3 bases from J, the junction contained 14 bases not matched to a gene. Germline CDR1 reads SGHKS; CDR2 reads YYEKEE (reference sequence). There are 16 residues in the CDR3. In DNA form, the CDR3 reads TGTGCCAGCTACATTAATCCGACAGGGGAGGACACTGAAGCTTTCTTT. Translated, it gives CASYINPTGEDTEAFF.

The chain combines TRBV24-1 with TRBJ2-5; 10 nucleotides line up with TRBD2. V lost 2 bases, J lost 4 bases, and 9 bases stayed unmatched. This CDR3 region has 17 residues. The germline V gene encodes CDR1 KGHDR and CDR2 SFDVKD. CDR3 sequence: CATSDSASGSHGETQYF. CDR3 bases: TGTGCCACCAGTGATTCTGCTAGCGGGAGTCATGGAGAGACCCAGTACTTC.

The chain employs TRBV2 and TRBJ2-6; a weak D match, TRBD1 (6 bases). V gave up 3 bases and J gave up 2 bases, with 8 bases separating them. The CDR3 contains 15 residues. Germline V CDR1 and CDR2: SNHLY, FYNNEI. The CDR3 nucleotides read TGTGCCAGCAGTGAGAGGGGGACTGGGGCCAACGTCCTGACTTTC. Protein product: CASSERGTGANVLTF.

Note on this clone: An end of the junction differs from the germline gene, which may be a read error. V gene TRBV7-7 combines with J gene TRBJ2-1; TRBD2 aligns across 10 bases. The CDR3 is made up of 15 amino acids. CDR1 and CDR2 (germline): SSHAT, FNYEAQ (reference sequence). This CDR3 is CASSLILAGSNEQFF. CDR3 in DNA: TGTGCTAGCAGCCTTATACTAGCGGGGAGTAATGAGCAGTTCTTC.

The V and J genes are TRBV6-2 or TRBV6-3 and TRBJ2-1, with TRBD2 as a possible D gene (5 bases). Germline-derived CDR1 and CDR2 are MNHEY and SVGEGT. CDR3 length: 14 residues. With 6 bases removed from V and 6 bases from J, the gap between germline ends came to 15 bases. The CDR3 spells CASSPSGRGNEQFF. CDR3 nucleotides: TGTGCCAGCAGCCCCTCTGGCCGGGGCAATGAGCAGTTCTTC.

The J gene is TRBJ1-1, the V gene TRBV28; D gene uncertain. CDR3 size: 15 residues. The V end was cut by 4 bases, the J end by 4 bases, with 16 bases between. The V gene's germline CDR1 is MDHEN and CDR2 SYDVKM. The CDR3 spells CASSSSGLGSTEAFF. The CDR3 DNA follows: TGTGCCAGCAGTTCCTCGGGCCTGGGGAGCACTGAAGCTTTCTTT.

This chain connects TRBV5-5 to TRBJ2-2; 13 bases agree with TRBD2. This CDR3 has 17 amino acids. Trimming cost V 3 bases and J 5 bases; bases outside gene matches: 7. Germline V gene sequence: CDR1 SGHKS, CDR2 YYEKEE (reference sequence). The CDR3 protein is CASSYRGTSGVTGELFF. The CDR3 coding sequence is TGTGCCAGCAGCTACAGAGGGACTAGCGGGGTTACCGGGGAGCTGTTTTTT.

The V gene is TRBV12-3 or TRBV12-4, the J gene TRBJ2-1; no reliable D call. CDR3 size: 11 residues. V was clipped by 3 bases and J by 6 bases, with 3 bases between them. CDR3 residues: CASSFLNEQFF. The CDR3 DNA follows: TGTGCCAGCAGTTTTCTCAATGAGCAGTTCTTC.

V is TRBV4-3 and J is TRBJ2-5; 9 nucleotides agree with TRBD2. Losses at the gene ends were 1 base for V and 4 bases for J; bases not matched to a gene: 4. The CDR3 runs to 15 residues. Germline-derived CDR1 and CDR2 are LGHNA and YSLEER. CDR3 DNA sequence: TGCGCCAGCAGCCAAGCCCTAGCGGGAAGAGAGACCCAGTACTTC. Translated, it gives CASSQALAGRETQYF.

The chain uses TRBV11-2 and TRBJ2-1; D perhaps matches TRBD2 (5 bases). Germline CDR1 SGHAT, CDR2 FQNNGV. Trimming took 3 bases from V and 12 from J, leaving 9 bases between them. The CDR3 is 11 amino acids. The CDR3: CASSFAAGQFF. The CDR3 nucleotides are TGTGCCAGCAGCTTCGCTGCGGGGCAGTTCTTC. The complete variable domain, with remaining parts taken from reference TRBV11-2 and TRBJ2-1, reads EAGVAQSPRYKIIEKRQSVAFWCNPISGHATLYWYQQILGQGPKLLIQFQNNGVVDDSQLPKDRFSAERLKGVDSTLKIQPAKLEDSAVYLCASSFAAGQFFGPGTRLTVL.

This rearrangement joins TRBV7-2 to TRBJ1-5; tentatively, D is TRBD1 (6 bases). Per germline, CDR1 SGHTA and CDR2 FQGNSA. CDR3 length: 16 amino acids. V was shortened by 5 bases and J by 2 bases, with 16 bases between the two germline ends. This CDR3 is CASSPRGGGGNQPQHF. As DNA, the CDR3 is TGTGCCAGCAGCCCACGGGGAGGGGGAGGCAATCAGCCCCAGCATTTT.

J is TRBJ2-7 and V is TRBV25-1, with D tentatively TRBD2 (5 bases). The V gene's germline CDR1 is MGHDK and CDR2 SYGVNS. V lost 3 bases, J lost 4 bases, and 16 bases lay in between. The CDR3 has 15 amino acids. CDR3 loop: CASSEHRTSGYEQYF. CDR3 bases: TGTGCCAGCAGTGAGCACAGAACTAGTGGGTACGAGCAGTACTTC.

This chain uses TRBV7-2 with TRBJ2-7; 9 bases map to TRBD2. The V gene end was trimmed by 5 bases and the J gene end by 2 bases; junction bases not matched to a gene: 4. CDR3 length: 14 residues. The germline gives CDR1 SGHTA, CDR2 FQGNSA. The CDR3 region is CASSPLAGPYEQYF. The DNA of the CDR3 is TGTGCCAGCAGCCCTCTAGCGGGACCCTACGAGCAGTACTTC.

V usage is TRBV28 and J usage is TRBJ2-7, with no clear D. The germline CDR1 and CDR2 sequences are MDHEN and SYDVKM. CDR3 length: 10 residues. The V end was cut by 5 bases, the J end by 7 bases, with 6 bases between. The CDR3 loop reads CASSRREQYF. The CDR3 coding sequence is TGTGCCAGCAGTCGCCGGGAGCAGTACTTC.

V usage is TRBV9 and J usage is TRBJ1-5, with 10 bases that match TRBD1. Germline values: CDR1 SGDLS, CDR2 YYNGEE. J was trimmed by 6 bases and V by 4 bases; bases with no gene match: 4. The CDR3 is 14 amino acids. CDR3 DNA sequence: TGTGCCAGCAGCCAGACAGGGGGCGGTCAGCCCCAGCATTTT. Translation: CASSQTGGGQPQHF.

The V call is TRBV5-1, the J call TRBJ2-1; 8 bases line up with TRBD1. The CDR3 is 15 amino acids. Germline V gives CDR1 SGHRS, CDR2 YFSETQ. The junction had 2 bases not matched to a gene; V was cut back by 1 base and J by 2 bases. CDR3 region: CASSLSQGAYNEQFF. The CDR3 region has the DNA TGCGCCAGCAGCTTGTCACAGGGGGCCTACAATGAGCAGTTCTTC. The variable domain in full, with the rest retrieved from reference TRBV5-1 and TRBJ2-1, is KAGVTQTPRYLIKTRGQQVTLSCSPISGHRSVSWYQQTPGQGLQFLFEYFSETQRNKGNFPGRFSGRQFSNSRSEMNVSTLELGDSALYLCASSLSQGAYNEQFFGPGTRLTVL.

The chain joins TRBV5-4 to TRBJ2-7; D remains ambiguous. The CDR3 spans 16 residues. The V end was cut by 4 bases, the J end by 2 bases, with 19 bases between. The germline gives CDR1 SGHNT, CDR2 YYREEE (reference sequence). Here the CDR3 reads CASSMDPSVAAYEQYF. Here the CDR3 DNA reads TGTGCCAGCAGCATGGACCCATCCGTGGCGGCCTACGAGCAGTACTTC.

The chain carries TRBV28 and TRBJ2-7; TRBD2 matches at 9 bases. The CDR3 is made up of 19 amino acids. Germline CDR1 and CDR2: MDHEN and SYDVKM. With 6 bases clipped from V and 0 bases from J, the junction kept 18 bases outside the gene matches. Here the CDR3 DNA reads TGTGCCAGCAGGACCGGACTAGCGAGACCTCAAACCAGCTCCTACGAGCAGTACTTC. Translation gives CASRTGLARPQTSSYEQYF.

The chain has TRBV30 and TRBJ2-7, with a weak D call TRBD2 (5 bases). V shed 2 bases and J shed 4 bases, with 9 bases lying between them. Per germline, CDR1 GTSNPN and CDR2 SVGIG (reference sequence). The CDR3 spans 12 residues. CDR3 loop: CAWSPRGYEQYF. CDR3 bases: TGTGCCTGGAGTCCTAGAGGGTACGAGCAGTACTTC. Full variable domain (outside the CDR3, taken from reference TRBV30 and TRBJ2-7): SQTIHQWPATLVQPVGSPLSLECTVEGTSNPNLYWYRQAAGRGLQLLFYSVGIGQISSEVPQNLSASRPQDRQFILSSKKLLLSDSGFYLCAWSPRGYEQYFGPGTRLTVT.